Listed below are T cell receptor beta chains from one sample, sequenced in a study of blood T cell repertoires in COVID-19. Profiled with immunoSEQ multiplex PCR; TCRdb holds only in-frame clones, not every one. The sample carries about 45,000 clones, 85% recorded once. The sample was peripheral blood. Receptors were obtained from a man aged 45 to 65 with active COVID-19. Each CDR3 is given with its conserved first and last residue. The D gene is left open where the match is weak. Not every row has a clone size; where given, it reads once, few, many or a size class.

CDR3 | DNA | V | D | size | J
CASSYTSGYTDTQYF | TGTGCCAGCAGCTACACTAGCGGATACACAGATACGCAGTATTTT | TRBV7-2 | TRBD2 | . | TRBJ2-3
CASSLAGGQETQYF | TGTGCCAGCAGTTTAGCGGGGGGACAAGAGACCCAGTACTTC | TRBV28 | TRBD2 | . | TRBJ2-5
CASGLEIGASGSSSTDTQYF | TGTGCTAGTGGTTTGGAGATAGGGGCTAGCGGGAGCTCTAGCACAGATACGCAGTATTTT | TRBV12-5 | TRBD2 | . | TRBJ2-3
CASSPPIGDTQYF | TGTGCCAGCTCACCACCTATCGGAGATACGCAGTATTTT | TRBV18 | . | . | TRBJ2-3
CASTAWGRSTDTQYF | TGTGCCAGCACCGCGTGGGGGAGGAGCACAGATACGCAGTATTTT | TRBV7-9 | . | . | TRBJ2-3
CASSYRQTHEQYF | TGTGCCAGCAGTTACAGACAGACCCACGAGCAGTACTTC | TRBV6-2/TRBV6-3 | . | . | TRBJ2-7
CASSLAQGGAGHEETQYF | TGTGCCAGCAGCTTAGCGCAAGGTGGAGCGGGACATGAAGAGACCCAGTACTTC | TRBV7-7 | . | . | TRBJ2-5
CASSYGQGIGNEQFF | TGTGCCAGCAGTTACGGACAGGGGATTGGCAATGAGCAGTTCTTC | TRBV6-2/TRBV6-3 | TRBD1 | . | TRBJ2-1
CASSLVRQGQNAGYTF | TGTGCCAGCAGCTTAGTGCGGCAGGGCCAGAACGCTGGCTACACCTTC | TRBV7-9 | . | . | TRBJ1-2
CASSVGGGEYGYTF | TGTGCCAGCAGCGTAGGAGGGGGTGAATATGGCTACACCTTC | TRBV9 | . | . | TRBJ1-2
CSVSDRPNEKLFF | TGCAGCGTGAGTGACAGGCCCAATGAAAAACTGTTTTTT | TRBV29-1 | . | . | TRBJ1-4
CAWSLLGRQGAYEQYF | TGTGCCTGGTCCCTGTTGGGTCGGCAGGGGGCCTACGAGCAGTACTTC | TRBV30 | TRBD1 | . | TRBJ2-7
CASSSLAGAYNEQFF | TGTGCCAGCAGTTCTCTAGCGGGGGCCTACAATGAGCAGTTCTTC | TRBV27 | TRBD2 | few | TRBJ2-1
CASASIQVINTGELFF | TGTGCCAGCGCGAGCATACAGGTCATCAACACCGGGGAGCTGTTTTTT | TRBV5-8 | . | . | TRBJ2-2
CATDGVGVREKTQYF | TGTGCTACCGATGGGGTAGGGGTTAGGGAAAAGACCCAGTACTTC | TRBV7-8 | . | . | TRBJ2-5
CASSDWSGGSYNEQFF | TGTGCCAGCAGTGATTGGAGCGGGGGGTCCTACAATGAGCAGTTCTTC | TRBV6-1 | TRBD2 | . | TRBJ2-1
CASSLGLAADTQYF | TGCGCCAGCAGCCTCGGACTAGCGGCAGATACGCAGTATTTT | TRBV4-3 | TRBD2 | once | TRBJ2-3
CASSAKRGGGRYTGELFF | TGTGCCAGTAGCGCTAAGCGTGGGGGCGGGCGTTACACCGGGGAGCTGTTTTTT | TRBV19 | . | . | TRBJ2-2
CASSFFGTGASGYEQYF | TGTGCCAGCAGTTTTTTCGGGACAGGGGCCTCAGGGTACGAGCAGTACTTC | TRBV28 | TRBD1 | . | TRBJ2-7
CASSSQGLEAFF | TGTGCCAGCAGTTCACAGGGGCTTGAAGCTTTCTTT | TRBV28 | TRBD1 | . | TRBJ1-1
CASSQVPYNEQFF | TGCGCCAGCAGCCAAGTCCCATACAATGAGCAGTTCTTC | TRBV4-3 | . | once | TRBJ2-1
CASSFEGLTSTDTQYF | TGTGCCAGCAGCTTTGAGGGTCTAACTAGCACAGATACGCAGTATTTT | TRBV7-6 | . | . | TRBJ2-3
CASSGGGNTEAFF | TGTGCCAGCTCGGGAGGGGGGAACACTGAAGCTTTCTTT | TRBV7-2 | . | . | TRBJ1-1
CASSPAGTGGVKLFF | TGTGCCAGCAGCCCAGCCGGGACAGGGGGGGTAAAACTGTTTTTT | TRBV7-6 | TRBD1 | . | TRBJ1-4
CASSRPSQTSQKSYEQYF | TGTGCCAGCAGCCGTCCAAGTCAGACTAGCCAAAAGTCCTACGAGCAGTACTTC | TRBV7-2 | TRBD2 | . | TRBJ2-7
CAIEGAANQPQHF | TGTGCCATCGAAGGGGCGGCCAATCAGCCCCAGCATTTT | TRBV12-1 | . | . | TRBJ1-5
CASNLQGAYNEKLFF | TGTGCCAGCAACCTACAGGGGGCGTATAATGAAAAACTGTTTTTT | TRBV28 | TRBD1 | . | TRBJ1-4
CASSPRAGIAYEQYF | TGTGCCAGCAGCCCTCGAGCGGGAATAGCCTACGAGCAGTACTTC | TRBV3-1/TRBV3-2 | TRBD2 | . | TRBJ2-7
CASSLLGVQGVYEQYF | TGTGCCAGCAGCTTGCTTGGAGTTCAGGGGGTTTACGAGCAGTACTTC | TRBV5-5 | TRBD1 | . | TRBJ2-7
CASSQTSGHYEQYF | TGTGCCAGCAGCCAGACTAGCGGACACTACGAGCAGTACTTC | TRBV7-2 | TRBD2 | . | TRBJ2-7
CATSDGTGAYNQPQHF | TGTGCCACCAGTGACGGCACAGGGGCCTACAATCAGCCCCAGCATTTT | TRBV24-1 | TRBD1 | . | TRBJ1-5
CASSRTSTDTQYF | TGCGCCAGCAGCCGTACTAGCACAGATACGCAGTATTTT | TRBV5-1 | . | . | TRBJ2-3
CASSEAGGQETYGYTF | TGTGCCAGCAGTGAAGCGGGGGGACAGGAGACCTATGGCTACACCTTC | TRBV2 | TRBD1 | . | TRBJ1-2
CASSQAAWGQRNQPQHF | TGCGCCAGCAGCCAAGCTGCCTGGGGACAGCGCAATCAGCCCCAGCATTTT | TRBV4-1 | TRBD1 | . | TRBJ1-5
CASTPGQGNHEQYF | TGTGCCAGCACTCCGGGTCAGGGAAACCACGAGCAGTACTTC | TRBV2 | . | . | TRBJ2-7